Below, one T cell receptor (beta chain) is given with its context. CDR3 size: 15 residues. Germline assignment: CDR1 KGHDR and CDR2 SFDVKD. Trimming removed 3 bases from V and 4 bases from J, with 12 bases in between. This entry is derived from a study of blood T cell repertoires in COVID-19. Looking at the study overall: The United States, Italy and Spain were the sources of the acute and convalescent COVID-19 samples. T cells, B-cell-depleted T cells, or PBMCs provided the cDNA or gDNA that served as material.

Per the authors' pipeline: Quantification of nucleated cells was approximated via reference gene primer amplification. Clones were read by immunoSEQ multiplex PCR, and TCRdb kept only the in-frame ones, dropping some. That table gives V, J and clone size, and the DNA gave D and trimming. Of 200,000 to 250,000 clones listed, about 88% were seen once; the top ten hold 2.7%. The TCR sequence derives from a woman aged 60-75 years with acute or convalescent COVID-19. This rearrangement joins TRBV24-1 to TRBJ1-5; D not certain. Sequenced input: peripheral blood. Written as DNA, the CDR3 is TGTGCCACCAGTGATCCCAAGGGCGGGAATCAGCCCCAGCATTTT. Translation: CATSDPKGGNQPQHF.